Shown below are 27 T cell receptor beta chains from a single sample sequenced in a study of blood T cell repertoires in COVID-19. TCRdb's copy holds only in-frame clones and misses some; the assay was immunoSEQ multiplex PCR. The sample has about 190,000 clones, less than 85% seen once. Material: peripheral blood. The receptor source for this set is a woman between 50 and 59 years old with acute or convalescent COVID-19.

The chain couples TRBV11-2 to TRBJ2-7; TRBD2 aligns across 7 bases. This CDR3 is built from 17 residues. Germline V lookup: CDR1 SGHAT, CDR2 FQNNGV. Unmatched junction bases numbered 9, after V lost 1 base and J lost 0 bases. Here the CDR3 reads CASSLGVAGSDSYEQYF. CDR3 DNA: TGTGCCAGCAGCTTAGGCGTAGCGGGTTCGGACTCCTACGAGCAGTACTTC.

This chain links TRBV24-1 with TRBJ2-1; tentative D call: TRBD2 (5 bases). The germline CDR1 and CDR2 sequences are KGHDR and SFDVKD. V was trimmed by 4 bases and J by 3 bases, leaving 12 bases between them. The CDR3 consists of 15 residues. CDR3 protein: CATSDSDGLYNEQFF. The CDR3 nucleotides read TGTGCCACCAGTGACTCCGATGGACTCTACAATGAGCAGTTCTTC.

The chain employs TRBV19 and TRBJ2-2; 9 bases match TRBD1. CDR1 and CDR2 from the germline V gene are LNHDA and SQIVND (reference sequence). V lost 7 bases and J lost 5; bases outside the gene matches: 8. The CDR3 has 15 residues. CDR3 loop: CASTRDRDVTGELFF. DNA for the CDR3: TGTGCCAGTACCCGGGACAGGGACGTGACCGGGGAGCTGTTTTTT.

The rearrangement links TRBV6-5 to TRBJ1-2; TRBD1 is a possible D gene (5 bases). Germline assignment: CDR1 MNHEY and CDR2 SVGAGI. Between the trimmed V and J ends, which lost 5 bases and 8 bases, there was a span of 21 bases. The CDR3 is 15 amino acids. The CDR3 nucleotides are TGTGCCAGCAGTCGAGGCCCCGACAGAGTTACGGGCTACACCTTC. Translation: CASSRGPDRVTGYTF.

This clone was detected only a few times. The rearrangement links TRBV7-2 to TRBJ2-5; TRBD2 aligns across 7 bases. The CDR3 contains 17 residues. Germline trimming cut 4 bases from V and 4 bases from J; bases unmatched to any gene: 15. Germline values: CDR1 SGHTA, CDR2 FQGNSA. In DNA, the CDR3 is TGTGCCAGCAGCTCAGAGGAGGCGGGAGCGTCACGAGAGACCCAGTACTTC. Protein product: CASSSEEAGASRETQYF.

J is TRBJ2-1 and V is TRBV7-2; TRBD1 might be the D (6 bases). Germline V gene data show CDR1 as SGHTA and CDR2 as FQGNSA. The V end was cut by 5 bases, the J end by 8 bases, with 13 bases between. This CDR3 has 13 residues. In DNA, the CDR3 is TGTGCCAGCAGCGAGAGGGGGATAGATGAGCAGTTCTTC. It yields the protein CASSERGIDEQFF.

The rearrangement joins TRBV10-3 to TRBJ1-5, with 8 bases lining up with TRBD1. Germline assignment: CDR1 ENHRY and CDR2 SYGVKD. The CDR3 has 15 residues. V lost 4 bases, J lost 6 bases, and 8 bases stayed unmatched. CDR3 protein: CAISAHSDRVQPQHF. In DNA form, the CDR3 reads TGTGCCATCAGTGCTCACTCGGACAGGGTTCAGCCCCAGCATTTT.

This clone was picked up a small number of times. This chain joins TRBV30 and TRBJ1-1, with D perhaps TRBD1 (5 bases). The germline CDR1 and CDR2 sequences are GTSNPN and SVGIG (reference sequence). Between the trimmed V and J ends, which lost 4 bases and 1 base, there was a span of 7 bases. This CDR3 has 12 amino acids. The CDR3 region has the DNA TGTGCCTGGAAAGGACAGAACACTGAAGCTTTCTTT. Amino acid sequence: CAWKGQNTEAFF.

The chain joins TRBV6-5 to TRBJ2-7; TRBD2 might be the D (6 bases). V lost 9 bases and J 7 bases, leaving 13 bases between the germline ends. This CDR3 spans 11 amino acids. Germline V lookup: CDR1 MNHEY, CDR2 SVGAGI. The CDR3 DNA reads TGTGCCAGTCTGGGGGGTGGGGAGCAGTACTTC. It yields the protein CASLGGGEQYF.

The chain employs TRBV7-2 and TRBJ2-7; 8 nucleotides match TRBD2. Germline CDR1 and CDR2: SGHTA and FQGNSA. V lost 1 base to trimming and J lost 9 bases; unmatched junction nucleotides: 11. CDR3 length: 15 amino acids. The CDR3 DNA reads as TGTGCCAGCAGCTTAGGCTTAGCGGGAACCCTACGGCAGTACTTC. Amino acid sequence: CASSLGLAGTLRQYF.

The J gene is TRBJ2-7, the V gene TRBV4-3, with a weak D call TRBD2 (5 bases). Germline CDR1 LGHNA, CDR2 YSLEER. The ends were cut back, 4 bases at V and 4 bases at J, with 14 bases in the middle. The CDR3 extends over 14 amino acids. The CDR3 coding sequence is TGCGCCAGCAGCCTCGGTCGGAGCGGATACGAGCAGTACTTC. Translating gives CASSLGRSGYEQYF.

V gene TRBV19 combines with J gene TRBJ2-4; a possible D gene is TRBD2 (6 bases). V was shortened by 5 bases and J by 7 bases, with 18 bases between the two germline ends. The germline gives CDR1 LNHDA, CDR2 SQIVND (reference sequence). The CDR3 totals 15 residues. The CDR3 nucleotides read TGTGCCAGTAGTCGTGAGCGGGCCCTGGGGAACATTCAGTACTTC. This translates into CASSRERALGNIQYF.

The chain employs TRBV30 and TRBJ1-5; TRBD1 matches 7 bases. Losses at the gene ends were 4 bases for V and 6 bases for J; bases not matched to a gene: 6. CDR1 is GTSNPN and CDR2 is SVGIG in the germline V gene (reference sequence). The CDR3 covers 13 residues. Here the CDR3 reads CAWTSGGGQPQHF. CDR3 coding DNA: TGTGCCTGGACCTCAGGGGGTGGTCAGCCCCAGCATTTT.

The rearrangement links TRBV7-2 to TRBJ2-3; TRBD2 matches at 11 bases. Trimming cost V 2 bases and J 4 bases; bases outside gene matches: 5. CDR3 size: 16 residues. Per germline, CDR1 SGHTA and CDR2 FQGNSA. This CDR3 reads CASSLTSGRRADTQYF. The CDR3 DNA reads as TGTGCCAGCAGCTTAACTAGCGGGAGACGAGCAGATACGCAGTATTTT.

This clone was counted once. The rearrangement uses TRBV5-1 and TRBJ2-3, with 8 bases lining up with TRBD2. CDR1 and CDR2 from the germline V gene are SGHRS and YFSETQ. This CDR3 has 17 residues. Trimming removed 0 bases from V and 1 base from J; junction bases left unmatched: 7. CDR3 sequence: CASSLGAKTSGTDTQYF. For the CDR3, the DNA is TGCGCCAGCAGCTTGGGGGCAAAGACTAGCGGCACAGATACGCAGTATTTT.

As for this clone: At one end, the junction sequence differs from germline, possibly due to a read error. The chain couples TRBV29-1 to TRBJ2-1, with 9 bases identical to TRBD2. This CDR3 is 14 amino acids long. Germline-derived CDR1 and CDR2 are SQVTM and ANQGSEA. This CDR3 reads CSFDGGRAPNEQFF. The DNA for the CDR3 is TGCAGCTTTGACGGCGGGAGGGCCCCCAATGAGCAGTTCTTC.

This clone was found once. The genes are TRBV7-2 and TRBJ1-2, with D possibly TRBD1 on 5 matching bases. Trimming took 1 base from V and 1 from J, leaving 7 bases between them. The CDR3 loop spans 14 amino acids. The germline gives CDR1 SGHTA, CDR2 FQGNSA. DNA for the CDR3: TGTGCCAGCAGCTTAGGGCAGGGTAACTATGGCTACACCTTC. It translates to CASSLGQGNYGYTF.

This chain links TRBV25-1 with TRBJ2-7; 10 nucleotides align to TRBD1. The CDR3 loop spans 14 amino acids. The V gene's germline CDR1 is MGHDK and CDR2 SYGVNS. The junction had 5 bases not matched to a gene; V was cut back by 8 bases and J by 1 base. CDR3 region: CASGGQGFSYEQYF. CDR3 nucleotides: TGTGCCAGCGGGGGACAGGGGTTTTCCTACGAGCAGTACTTC.

This chain joins TRBV2 and TRBJ2-7; 15 bases match TRBD2. Germline trimming cut 5 bases from V and 1 base from J; bases unmatched to any gene: 6. Germline V CDR1 and CDR2: SNHLY, FYNNEI. The CDR3 totals 17 residues. The DNA for the CDR3 is TGTGCCAGCAGTCCTGGACTAGCGGGGGGGCTATCCTACGAGCAGTACTTC. Protein: CASSPGLAGGLSYEQYF. The variable domain in full, completed from reference TRBV2 and TRBJ2-7, reads EPEVTQTPSHQVTQMGQEVILRCVPISNHLYFYWYRQILGQKVEFLVSFYNNEISEKSEIFDDQFSVERPDGSNFTLKIRSTKLEDSAMYFCASSPGLAGGLSYEQYFGPGTRLTVT.

This clone was recorded a few times. The V gene is TRBV19, the J gene TRBJ2-5; 7 nucleotides align to TRBD1. Germline values: CDR1 LNHDA, CDR2 SQIVND (reference sequence). The trim removed 8 bases at V and 4 bases at J, leaving 13 bases unmatched. This CDR3 region has 15 residues. CDR3 nucleotide sequence: TGTGCCAGTGAGGCTGGGCAGGGGGTGGGAGAGACCCAGTACTTC. As protein: CASEAGQGVGETQYF. Full variable domain (rest looked up from reference TRBV19 and TRBJ2-5): DGGITQSPKYLFRKEGQNVTLSCEQNLNHDAMYWYRQDPGQGLRLIYYSQIVNDFQKGDIAEGYSVSREKKESFPLTVTSAQKNPTAFYLCASEAGQGVGETQYFGPGTRLLVL.

The table lists this clone with a count of one. V and J are TRBV6-5 and TRBJ1-2, with D tentatively TRBD1 (6 bases). This CDR3 contains 15 residues. Germline-derived CDR1 and CDR2 are MNHEY and SVGAGI. V shed 7 bases and J shed 3 bases, with 18 bases lying between them. CDR3 DNA sequence: TGTGCCAGCACCAAGAACGAACAGGGAGACTATGGCTACACCTTC. Translating gives CASTKNEQGDYGYTF.

The chain is built from TRBV3-1 (or the pseudogene TRBV3-2) and TRBJ2-7; 7 nucleotides line up with TRBD1. V shed 6 bases and J 4 bases; nucleotides not matched to a gene: 9. The CDR3 has 14 residues. Germline CDR1 reads LGHDT; CDR2 reads YNNKEL (reference sequence). CDR3 loop: CASRPGGRSYEQYF. Written as DNA, the CDR3 is TGTGCCAGCAGGCCAGGGGGAAGGAGTTACGAGCAGTACTTC.

A note on this clone: Additional DNA sequences in this sample encode the identical CDR3. This chain links TRBV19 with TRBJ1-5; D unclear. Trimming pared 0 bases from V and 4 bases from J, leaving 7 bases between. Germline CDR1 is LNHDA and CDR2 is SQIVND (reference sequence). This CDR3 is built from 14 residues. The DNA for the CDR3 is TGTGCCAGTAGTATAGATCGGGGAAATCAGCCCCAGCATTTT. Residues: CASSIDRGNQPQHF.

This chain links TRBV19 with TRBJ2-2; no definite D call. V gave up 1 base and J gave up 6 bases, with 9 bases separating them. The length of the CDR3 is 14 residues. CDR1 and CDR2 from the germline V gene are LNHDA and SQIVND (reference sequence). The DNA for the CDR3 is TGTGCCAGTAGTATAGCAATACACGCCGGGGAGCTGTTTTTT. This encodes CASSIAIHAGELFF.

V is TRBV7-2 and J is TRBJ1-2, with 8 bases aligning to TRBD1. Trimming at V came to 5 bases and at J to 5 bases, leaving 13 bases not matched to a gene. Germline V lookup: CDR1 SGHTA, CDR2 FQGNSA. This CDR3 has 16 amino acids. CDR3 sequence (DNA): TGTGCCAGCAGCGCGCCCGGGACAGGCCTTTTGTATGGCTACACCTTC. This translates into CASSAPGTGLLYGYTF.

In this sample, this clone turned up a few times. The chain has TRBV9 and TRBJ2-2, with D unresolved. V was cut by 0 bases and J by 2 bases, with 8 bases left in between. Germline V gene lookup returns CDR1 SGDLS and CDR2 YYNGEE. CDR3 size: 15 residues. CDR3 coding DNA: TGTGCCAGCAGCGTAGTAGTCTCAAACACCGGGGAGCTGTTTTTT. Translated: CASSVVVSNTGELFF.

This clone was counted a single time. Here the CDR3 DNA reads TGCGCCAGCAGCCAAGAAACTAGATCCTACGAGCAGTACTTC. This encodes CASSQETRSYEQYF. This chain uses TRBV4-1 with TRBJ2-7, with D possibly matching TRBD2 (5 bases). The CDR3 runs to 14 residues. Trimming removed 0 bases from V and 1 base from J, with 7 bases in between. Germline V gives CDR1 MGHRA, CDR2 YSYEKL.